The 3 T cell receptor beta chains reported below all come from one sample, sequenced in a study of T cell responses to AZD1222 COVID-19 vaccine. Profiling relied on immunoSEQ multiplex PCR, and the TCRdb table lists in-frame clones only, not all of them. The profile shows about 190,000 clones, 90% to 95% of them singletons. Sequencing used peripheral blood, obtained on day 0 of AZD1222 vaccination. The receptors shown here come from an adult in good health.

The chain couples TRBV2 to TRBJ1-4; D is undetermined. Deletions cut 7 bases from V and 0 bases from J, with 9 bases between. This CDR3 contains 14 residues. CDR1 is SNHLY, CDR2 FYNNEI, per germline. The CDR3 loop reads CASKPTTTNEKLFF. The CDR3 DNA reads TGTGCCAGCAAGCCAACGACAACTAATGAAAAACTGTTTTTT.

The chain combines TRBV11-3 with TRBJ2-7, with TRBD1 identical over 9 bases. J gave up 1 base and V 4 bases, and 2 bases lay outside the gene matches. Germline-derived CDR1 and CDR2 are SGHNT and YENEEA. This CDR3 has 14 amino acids. In DNA, the CDR3 is TGTGCCAGCAGCTCGACAGGGGGGTCCTACGAGCAGTACTTC. Protein sequence: CASSSTGGSYEQYF.

The chain carries TRBV7-6 and TRBJ1-6, with D possibly being TRBD1 (6 bases). The CDR3 extends over 15 amino acids. The germline V gene encodes CDR1 SGHVS and CDR2 FNYEAQ. V shed 5 bases and J shed 6 bases, with 14 bases lying between them. CDR3 sequence: CASSPGGRGNSPLHF. The CDR3 nucleotides read TGTGCCAGCAGCCCGGGGGGCAGGGGTAATTCACCCCTCCACTTT.